This TCR beta chain derives from a study of CD8 T cells in ankylosing spondylitis. Study-wide results and limits: Matched synovial fluid from ankylosing spondylitis patients was reported to be enriched for disease-linked clones. Disease-associated clonotypes exhibited CD8+ identity and were relatively infrequent in peripheral blood. Ankylosing spondylitis blood appeared to carry a characteristic TCR beta motif of under ten highly homologous variants.

The CDR3 is made up of 15 amino acids. Germline assignment: CDR1 SGHAT and CDR2 FQDESV (reference sequence). Trimming cost V 2 bases and J 6 bases, with 16 bases left between them. Using quantitative 5'-RACE with molecular barcodes, the authors made TCR beta libraries. TCRdb reprocessed the 5' RACE reads via MiXCR and lists one record per CDR3 protein. The top ten clones hold about 3.7% of a sample with some 300,000 distinct CDR3 sequences, 20% to 25% of them seen once. With respect to this clonotype: Its antigen is unidentified.

The sequence came from a female donor with ankylosing spondylitis or in good health (not recorded which). What was sequenced was blood, either unsorted or a sorted T cell fraction (not recorded which). The chain is built from TRBV11-1 and TRBJ2-5, with a tentative D call TRBD1 (5 bases). The CDR3 bases are TGTGCCAGCAGCTTAAACCTGCAGGGTCCAAAGACCCAGTACTTC. Its translation: CASSLNLQGPKTQYF.